This TCR beta chain was sequenced in a study of T-cell memory formation after mild COVID-19. V shed 8 bases and J shed 6 bases, with 17 bases lying between them. This CDR3 has 14 residues. Germline V gene sequence: CDR1 LGHDT, CDR2 YNNKEL (reference sequence). TCRdb independently ran MiXCR on the 5' RACE reads; one entry per CDR3 protein. The profile covers hundreds of thousands of distinct CDR3 sequences, with about 20% appearing a single time and about 22% taken by the ten largest. This clonotype has just a few counts. This sequence was found in a man in his late teens or twenties who had mild COVID-19 (a few samples of this study predate the infection). Cell type and time point are not known. Sequenced material: PBMCs or a T cell subset sorted from them (not recorded which). The rearrangement uses TRBV3-1 and TRBJ2-1; either TRBD1 or TRBD2 may supply D (5 bases each). CDR3 nucleotide sequence: TGTGCCAGCGGAAGACTATCCGGGGCCAATGAGCAGTTCTTC. Translating it yields CASGRLSGANEQFF.